The clone carrying this T cell receptor beta chain has a count of ten or more. TCR beta CDR3 regions were amplified from RNA. The HTBI primer set was used in a first-round RT-PCR of the TCR CDR3. TCRdb reprocessed the multiplex PCR reads with MiXCR, giving one entry per CDR3 protein. The sample has some 510,000 distinct CDR3 sequences; about 20% are singletons. Trimming removed 1 base at V and 0 bases at J, with 4 bases between. The CDR3 totals 12 residues. CDR1 is GTSNPN, CDR2 SVGIG, per germline (reference sequence). These data belong to a study of T cells in Graves' hyperthyroidism and ophthalmopathy.

J is TRBJ2-7 and V is TRBV30; no clear D gene. The sequence was obtained from a man younger than 35 with Graves' hyperthyroidism. Sequenced sample: blood. The CDR3 sequence: CAWSENSYEQYF. Here the CDR3 DNA reads TGTGCCTGGAGTGAAAACTCCTACGAGCAGTACTTC.